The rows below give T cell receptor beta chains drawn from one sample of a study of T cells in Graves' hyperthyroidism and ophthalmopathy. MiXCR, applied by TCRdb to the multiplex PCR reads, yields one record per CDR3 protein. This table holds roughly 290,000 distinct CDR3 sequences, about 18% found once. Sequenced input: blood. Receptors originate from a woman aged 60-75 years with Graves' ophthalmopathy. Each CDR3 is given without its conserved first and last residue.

ATSGAQAETQY TRBJ2-5 TRBV15 11
ASSKTPSNQPQH TRBJ1-5 TRBV11-2 12
ASSPLGQVRETQY TRBJ2-5 TRBV18 13
ASSHPNTEAF TRBJ1-1 TRBV6-2/TRBV6-3 10
ASSFHGENTDTQY TRBJ2-3 TRBV5-1 13
ASSLSQGLSYNEQF TRBJ2-1 TRBV28 14
ASSLPSGDTQY TRBJ2-3 TRBV28 11
ASSLTGDYEQY TRBJ2-7 TRBV5-1 11
AISESMSGKHSYEQY TRBJ2-7 TRBV10-3 15
ASSQPNGRAGELF TRBJ2-2 TRBV7-9 13
ASSQDLARTYEQY TRBJ2-7 TRBV4-3 13
ASSQDSSGTGSTDTQY TRBJ2-3 TRBV4-3 16
ASSPTLRYEQY TRBJ2-7 TRBV3-1 11
ASSEGPLEQY TRBJ2-7 TRBV25-1 10
ASSISGGSDTQY TRBJ2-3 TRBV5-1 12
ASSFQRTDTQY TRBJ2-3 TRBV27 11
SARASSYEQY TRBJ2-7 TRBV20-1 10
ASRGTGVPYNEQF TRBJ2-1 TRBV28 13
ASSIGRAQETQY TRBJ2-5 TRBV19 12
ASTPPSRGPHGYT TRBJ1-2 TRBV28 13
ASSSLGLPNEKLF TRBJ1-4 TRBV7-2 13
SAAQGNTQY TRBJ2-3 TRBV20-1 9
AIKGANTGELF TRBJ2-2 TRBV10-3 11
SASPGQSNPGAEAF TRBJ1-1 TRBV20-1 14
ASSYRQGRQPQH TRBJ1-5 TRBV6-5 12
ASSFGGGNTEAF TRBJ1-1 TRBV7-2 12
ASSQGVVGGYT TRBJ1-2 TRBV7-2 11
ASRGDYGYT TRBJ1-2 TRBV19 9
ASTRGGEGRFNEQF TRBJ2-1 TRBV12-3/TRBV12-4 14
SASQGAGYEQY TRBJ2-7 TRBV20-1 11
ATTRDFSTDTQY TRBJ2-3 TRBV2 12
SARRGDRGGNQPQH TRBJ1-5 TRBV20-1 14
ASSLVPGQADGYT TRBJ1-2 TRBV11-3 13
ASSADRVSGNTIY TRBJ1-3 TRBV6-1 13
ASSLLGFIGNTIY TRBJ1-3 TRBV11-2 13
SAREGSGTSYEQY TRBJ2-7 TRBV20-1 13
ASSLQGIINTGELF TRBJ2-2 TRBV7-3 14
SARDRGSGRSYEQY TRBJ2-7 TRBV20-1 14
ASSLALTGQETQY TRBJ2-5 TRBV5-6 13
ASSPGMTSGYEQY TRBJ2-7 TRBV6-1 13
ASSPGFPGYT TRBJ1-2 TRBV7-2 10
ASSPKRDRYLQKWQF TRBJ2-1 TRBV12-3/TRBV12-4 15
ASRRDFGAGELF TRBJ2-2 TRBV5-1 12
ASSTRLGQNTGELF TRBJ2-2 TRBV3-1 14
ASSTLGESPLH TRBJ1-6 TRBV11-2 11
SARAGGNTDTQY TRBJ2-3 TRBV20-1 12
ASSLNPEAGEKLF TRBJ1-4 TRBV5-5 13
SATRGLGDTEAF TRBJ1-1 TRBV20-1 12
ASIKGTGLYEQY TRBJ2-7 TRBV10-2 12
ASSLPGGSKPQH TRBJ1-5 TRBV12-3/TRBV12-4 12
ASSSVLGTGNNEQF TRBJ2-1 TRBV3-1 14
ASSPNTQGTGELF TRBJ2-2 TRBV18 13
ASSLALPTGGETDTQY TRBJ2-3 TRBV11-2 16
ASSLSGQAETQY TRBJ2-5 TRBV5-1 12
ASSQDIRKGSVQETQY TRBJ2-5 TRBV4-1 16
ASSPPTGNRGEQF TRBJ2-1 TRBV18 13